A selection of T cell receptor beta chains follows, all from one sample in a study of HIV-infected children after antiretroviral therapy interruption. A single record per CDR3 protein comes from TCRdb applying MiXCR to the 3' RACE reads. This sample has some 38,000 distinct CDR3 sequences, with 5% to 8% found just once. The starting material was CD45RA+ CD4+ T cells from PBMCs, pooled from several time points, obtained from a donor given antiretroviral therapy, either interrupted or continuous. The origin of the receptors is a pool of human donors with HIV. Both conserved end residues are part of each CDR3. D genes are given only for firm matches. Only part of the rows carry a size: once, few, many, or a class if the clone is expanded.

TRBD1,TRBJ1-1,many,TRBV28,TGTGCCAGCAGTCCGACAGGGAGGGGGAACACTGAAGCTTTCTTT,CASSPTGRGNTEAFF
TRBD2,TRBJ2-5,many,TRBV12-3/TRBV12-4,TGTGCCAGCAGTTTTAAAGCGCGGGGGGAGACCCAGTACTTC,CASSFKARGETQYF
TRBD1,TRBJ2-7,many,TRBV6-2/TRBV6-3,TGTGCCAGCACCTCACCGAGGACAGGGGCCTCCTACGAGCAGTACTTC,CASTSPRTGASYEQYF
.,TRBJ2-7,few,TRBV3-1,TGTGCCAGCAGCCGGGAATGGAGTCTGGAGCAGTACTTC,CASSREWSLEQYF
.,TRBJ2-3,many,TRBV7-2,TGTGCCAGCAGCTTCGTAGATACGCAGTATTTT,CASSFVDTQYF
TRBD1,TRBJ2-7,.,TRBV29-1,TGCAGCGCCACAAGGGACAGGGGGGACGAGCAGTACTTC,CSATRDRGDEQYF
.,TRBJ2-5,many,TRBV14,TGTGCCAGCAGCCGCCGCGATCTAGTCGGGGGGCGAAGTTTGGAGACCCAGTACTTC,CASSRRDLVGGRSLETQYF
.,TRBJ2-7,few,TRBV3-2,TGTGCCAGCAGCCTCACCCCGGACAGAACCTACGAGCAGTACTTC,CASSLTPDRTYEQYF
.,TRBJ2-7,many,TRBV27,TGTGCCAGCAGTTTTCACGATACAAGGGCCCTACACTTC,CASSFHDTRALHF
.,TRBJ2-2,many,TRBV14,TGTGCCAGCAGCCAAGAGGGGCCGGGCACCGGGGAGCTGTTTTTT,CASSQEGPGTGELFF
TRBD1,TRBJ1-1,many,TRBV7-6,TGTGCCAGCAGCTTAGACCGGACAGGGGGGAAAGACACTGAAGCTTTCTTT,CASSLDRTGGKDTEAFF
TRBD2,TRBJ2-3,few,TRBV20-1,TGCAGTGCAGATAGCGGGAGGACCACAGATACGCAGTATTTT,CSADSGRTTDTQYF
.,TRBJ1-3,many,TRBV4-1,TGCGCCAGCAGCCCCCGTAGCAGCTCTGGAAACACCATATATTTT,CASSPRSSSGNTIYF
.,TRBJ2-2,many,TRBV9,TGTGCCAGCAGCGTATCCGGGGTTAACACCGGGGAGCTGTTTTTT,CASSVSGVNTGELFF
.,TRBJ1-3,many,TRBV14,TGTGCCACCGGGACTTCCGGAAACACCATATATTTT,CATGTSGNTIYF
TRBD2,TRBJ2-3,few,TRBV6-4,TGTGCCAGCAGTGATGCCCGGGGGGGTGCAGAAACGCTGTATTTT,CASSDARGGAETLYF
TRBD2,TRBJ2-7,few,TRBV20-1,TGCAGTGCTAGTGCCAGGAGGAAGCTAGCGGGCTCCTACGAGCAGTACTTC,CSASARRKLAGSYEQYF
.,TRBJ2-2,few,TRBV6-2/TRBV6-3,TGTGCCAGCAGATACAGGGAGGTGACCGGGGAGCTGTTTTTT,CASRYREVTGELFF
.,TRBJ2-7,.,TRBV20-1,TGCAGTGCTAGAAACACAGGGTTCTACGAGCAGTACTTC,CSARNTGFYEQYF
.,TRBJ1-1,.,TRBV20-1,TGCAGTGCTAGTGATATCCCAAACACTGAAGCTTTCTTT,CSASDIPNTEAFF
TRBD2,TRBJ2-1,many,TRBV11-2,TGTGCCAGCAGCTTACTAGCGGGAGCGATCGGGAGATACAATGAGCAGTTCTTC,CASSLLAGAIGRYNEQFF
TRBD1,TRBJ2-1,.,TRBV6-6,TGTGCCAGCAGCGTCTTATTTTGGACAGGGGGCGTCCCCATCTACAATGAGCAGTTCTTC,CASSVLFWTGGVPIYNEQFF
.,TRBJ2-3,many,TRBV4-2,TGTGCCAGCAGCCAAGACAACCAGGGGTCGGATACGCAGTATTTT,CASSQDNQGSDTQYF
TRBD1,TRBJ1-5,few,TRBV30,TGTGCCTGGAGTGGACAGGGTCGGAATCAGCCCCAGCATTTT,CAWSGQGRNQPQHF
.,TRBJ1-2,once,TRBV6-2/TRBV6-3,TGTGCCAGCAGTTACTCGCATGGGGCGAACTATGGCTACACCTTC,CASSYSHGANYGYTF
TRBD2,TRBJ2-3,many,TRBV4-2,TGTGCCAGCAGCCCTGGACTAGCGGGGGACCCTAGCACAGATACGCAGTATTTT,CASSPGLAGDPSTDTQYF
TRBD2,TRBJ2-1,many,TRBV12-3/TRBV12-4,TGTGCCATCACACTAGCGCCTCACTCCTACAATGAGCAGTTCTTC,CAITLAPHSYNEQFF
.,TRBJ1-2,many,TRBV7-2,TGTGCCAGCAGCAGCTATACCGTTGGTGGCTACACCTTC,CASSSYTVGGYTF
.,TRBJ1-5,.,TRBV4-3,TGCGCCAGCAGCCAAGGTAATCAGGGCAATCAGCCCCAGCATTTT,CASSQGNQGNQPQHF
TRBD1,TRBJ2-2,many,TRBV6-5,TGTGCCAGCAGCCATACACAGGGGTACGGGGAGCTGTTTTTT,CASSHTQGYGELFF
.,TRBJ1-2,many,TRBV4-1,TGCGCCAGCAGCCAACCAACGATATGGCTCTATGGCTACACCTTC,CASSQPTIWLYGYTF
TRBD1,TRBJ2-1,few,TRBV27,TGTGCCAGCAAAATAGAACAGGGGGCGTTCTACAATGAGCAGTTCTTC,CASKIEQGAFYNEQFF
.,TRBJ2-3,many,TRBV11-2,TGTGCCAGCAGCTTCAGCCCCGTGGGCACAGATACGCAGTATTTT,CASSFSPVGTDTQYF
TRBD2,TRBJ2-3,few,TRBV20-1,TGCAGTGCTAGGCGGGGGGTCGCGGATACGCAGTATTTT,CSARRGVADTQYF
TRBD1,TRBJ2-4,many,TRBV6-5,TGTGCCAGCAGTTACTCATCCAACAGGGGAAACATTCAGTACTTC,CASSYSSNRGNIQYF
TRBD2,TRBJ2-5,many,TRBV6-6,TGTGCCAGCAGTTACAGGACTAGCGGGGGACAAGAGACCCAGTACTTC,CASSYRTSGGQETQYF
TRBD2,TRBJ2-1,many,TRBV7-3,TGTGCCAGCAGCTCGCGTAAAACTAGCGGGGACAACAATGAGCAGTTCTTC,CASSSRKTSGDNNEQFF
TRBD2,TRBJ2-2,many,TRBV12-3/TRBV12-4,TGTGCCAGCCGTCCTTTCGGGCTAGCGGGGGGCGTAAACACCGGGGAGCTGTTTTTT,CASRPFGLAGGVNTGELFF
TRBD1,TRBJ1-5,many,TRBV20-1,TGCAGTGCTAGGGTGACAGGGGCGGGCAATCAGCCCCAGCATTTT,CSARVTGAGNQPQHF
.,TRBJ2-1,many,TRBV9,TGTGCCAGCGGGGCCCGACCGGGGAATGAGCAGTTCTTC,CASGARPGNEQFF
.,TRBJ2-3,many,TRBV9,TGTGCCAGCAGCCTAACTCATTCCGCTAGCACAGATACGCAGTATTTT,CASSLTHSASTDTQYF
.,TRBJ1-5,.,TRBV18,TGTGCCAGCTCAACCCGGGACGGACAAAATCAGCCCCAGCATTTT,CASSTRDGQNQPQHF
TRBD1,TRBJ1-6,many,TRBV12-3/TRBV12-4,TGTGCCAGCAGTCTCGGGACAGTCCATTCACCCCTCCACTTT,CASSLGTVHSPLHF
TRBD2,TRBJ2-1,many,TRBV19,TGTGCCAGCAGAGACTGGGGGGGTTATGCTGAGCAGTTCTTC,CASRDWGGYAEQFF
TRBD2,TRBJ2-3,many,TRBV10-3,TGTGCCATCAGTAGCGGGGGGGCCGGAGATACGCAGTATTTT,CAISSGGAGDTQYF
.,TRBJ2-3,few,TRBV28,TGTGCTAGCAGTCCGACGCTGTATTTT,CASSPTLYF
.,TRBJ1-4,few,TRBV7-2,TGTGCCAGCAGCTTACAGACAGCGGTTAATGAAAAACTGTTTTTT,CASSLQTAVNEKLFF
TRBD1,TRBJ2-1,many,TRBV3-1,TGTGCCAGCAGCCAAGACAGGGGGCTAAATGAGCAGTTCTTC,CASSQDRGLNEQFF
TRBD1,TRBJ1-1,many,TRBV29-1,TGCAGCGTGAGAGGGACAGTTAACACTGAAGCTTTCTTT,CSVRGTVNTEAFF